The clone carrying this TCR beta chain was detected ten times or more. Its antigen is unidentified. One end of the junction does not line up with germline, which may come from a read error. This specimen comes from a study of blood T cells in healthy people across ages. The use of a sample-barcoded 5' primer and a J-beta primer mix characterized a second PCR of roughly 6 to 11 cycles. One entry per CDR3 protein, called by TCRdb with MiXCR from the 5' RACE reads. The sample lists 1.5 million to 2 million distinct CDR3 sequences, approximately 40% occurring once. Germline V gives CDR1 SGHRS, CDR2 YFSETQ. The CDR3 covers 13 residues. Caucasian, healthy and from Russia, the donors were aged between 6 and 90. Peripheral blood, about 9.8 milliliters per donor, was collected. Study-level results: It was held that diversity estimates obtained from one million T cells represented underestimates. Percentage of naive T cells showed a strong correlation with TCR beta diversity.

Sequencing used blood. The chain is built from TRBV5-1 and TRBJ2-7; 9 nucleotides agree with TRBD2. This clonotype originated in a human donor in good health. CDR3 region: CASSSGLAGEQYF. The CDR3 bases are TGTGCCAGCAGCTCGGGACTAGCTGGCGAGCAGTACTTC.